This T cell receptor (beta chain) comes out of a study of tumor and adjacent non-tumor tissue in lung cancer. Study details: The cohort had 12 to 13 adenocarcinoma, 2 squamous cell and 1 small cell patients. Patients were aged about 30 to 76, nine to eleven men and roughly 5 women, stage I to III. Study conclusions and caveats: Tumor tissue had significantly higher TCR diversity than normal lung. Top 100 clones took a larger repertoire share in normal lung.

RNA was extracted from bulk tissue without any cell sorting. Distant lung tissue was collected more than 3 cm away from the tumor edge. This clonotype has a count of ten or more. Antigen unknown. A modified ARM-PCR protocol with three rounds of nested PCR amplified TCRbeta. Each CDR3 protein gets one entry after TCRdb re-called the multiplex PCR reads with MiXCR. The sample holds more than 55,000 distinct CDR3 sequences; under 80% are singletons and the top ten take 45%. The sequencing input was distant non-tumor lung tissue. This TCR derives from a man in his sixties with non-small cell lung cancer.

The CDR3 loop reads CASSVGQAPSGNTIYF. In nucleotides, the CDR3 is TGTGCCAGCAGCGTAGGGCAGGCACCCTCTGGAAACACCATATATTTT. The chain uses TRBV9 and TRBJ1-3; D is undetermined. Trimming took 0 bases from V and 0 from J, leaving 10 bases between them. Germline V gene lookup returns CDR1 SGDLS and CDR2 YYNGEE. This CDR3 is built from 16 residues.